A single sample is the source of the 19 T cell receptor beta chains below, sequenced in a study of T cells in Graves' hyperthyroidism and ophthalmopathy. Amplified TCR beta CDR3 regions came from RNA transcripts. RT-PCR in the first round (using the HTBI primer set) targeted the TCR CDR3. Each CDR3 protein is one row after TCRdb ran MiXCR on the multiplex PCR reads. This table has around 350,000 distinct CDR3 sequences, over 15% appearing once. Sequenced material: blood. These receptors were taken from a young woman with Graves' hyperthyroidism.

V is TRBV10-3 and J is TRBJ1-5; 8 nucleotides align to TRBD1. The junction had 13 bases not matched to a gene; V was cut back by 10 bases and J by 2 bases. Germline CDR1 and CDR2: ENHRY and SYGVKD. The CDR3 length is 16 residues. The CDR3 spells CASRSRQGYGNQPQHF. The DNA for the CDR3 is TGTGCCAGCAGGAGCCGACAGGGGTACGGCAATCAGCCCCAGCATTTT.

This clonotype was seen repeatedly, ten times or more. V and J are TRBV28 and TRBJ2-7, with 7 nucleotides matching TRBD1. Germline V gene lookup returns CDR1 MDHEN and CDR2 SYDVKM. V lost 4 bases to trimming and J lost 5 bases; unmatched junction nucleotides: 8. This CDR3 comprises 14 residues. The CDR3 DNA follows: TGTGCCAGCAGTTGGGGCAGGGGGAAGAACGAGCAGTACTTC. This codes for CASSWGRGKNEQYF.

The genes are TRBV12-3 or TRBV12-4 and TRBJ1-2; unclear D gene. The CDR3 consists of 12 residues. The V end lost 6 bases, the J end lost 7 bases, and 12 bases lay between the germline ends. CDR3 DNA: TGTGCCAGCAGACTCACAGAATCTGGCTACACCTTC. Its translation is CASRLTESGYTF.

The rearrangement uses TRBV9 and TRBJ1-1; 8 bases are a match to TRBD1. The CDR3 spans 16 residues. CDR1 and CDR2 (germline): SGDLS, YYNGEE. V shed 0 bases and J 0 bases; nucleotides not matched to a gene: 4. The CDR3 reads CASSVVAGGVNTEAFF. For the CDR3, the DNA is TGTGCCAGCAGCGTAGTTGCAGGGGGCGTGAACACTGAAGCTTTCTTT.

This clonotype came up many times. V is TRBV6-5 and J is TRBJ2-7; D gene uncertain. CDR1 is MNHEY, CDR2 SVGAGI, per germline. With 4 bases removed from V and 0 bases from J, the gap between germline ends came to 13 bases. The CDR3 spans 15 residues. The CDR3 DNA sequence: TGTGCCAGCAGTTCGGCCGCTTCGGGCTCCTACGAGCAGTACTTC. Translating gives CASSSAASGSYEQYF.

The chain carries TRBV7-7 and TRBJ1-5, with a tentative D call TRBD1 (6 bases). V was cut by 3 bases and J by 2 bases, with 11 bases left in between. CDR1 is SSHAT, CDR2 FNYEAQ, per germline (reference sequence). The length of the CDR3 is 15 residues. The DNA of the CDR3 is TGTGCCAGCAGCTTTGTCAGGGGCGGCAATCAGCCCCAGCATTTT. Encoded protein: CASSFVRGGNQPQHF.

This clonotype was recorded many times. The chain employs TRBV27 and TRBJ1-5; 7 bases map to TRBD1. This CDR3 has 15 residues. The V gene end was trimmed by 6 bases and the J gene end by 3 bases; junction bases not matched to a gene: 8. CDR1 and CDR2 (germline): MNHEY, SMNVEV (reference sequence). The CDR3 DNA sequence: TGTGCCAGCAGACGAGACAGGGCCTCCAATCAGCCCCAGCATTTT. It translates to CASRRDRASNQPQHF.

This clonotype appeared many times. The rearrangement joins TRBV20-1 to TRBJ2-2; D is unresolved. The CDR3 spans 14 residues. The V gene's germline CDR1 is DFQATT and CDR2 SNEGSKA (reference sequence). The V gene lost 1 base and the J gene lost 4 bases, with 10 bases spanning the gap. CDR3 region: CSARGDTTTGELFF. Written as DNA, the CDR3 is TGCAGTGCTAGAGGGGATACCACCACCGGGGAGCTGTTTTTT.

This clonotype was counted many times. The chain links TRBV28 to TRBJ1-1, with D possibly TRBD1 on 6 matching bases. Germline CDR1 and CDR2: MDHEN and SYDVKM. The CDR3 is 12 residues long. Trimming stripped 7 bases from V and 4 bases from J, with 10 bases between. Here the CDR3 DNA reads TGTGCCAGCAAAAGGGGGGCCACTGAAGCTTTCTTT. It is translated as CASKRGATEAFF.

This clonotype has ten or more counts. The genes are TRBV11-1 and TRBJ2-7; D might be TRBD2 (7 bases). V was cut by 2 bases and J by 4 bases, with 15 bases left in between. The CDR3 spans 15 residues. Germline V gene data show CDR1 as SGHAT and CDR2 as FQDESV (reference sequence). This CDR3 is CASSLFGGPDYEQYF. CDR3 bases: TGTGCCAGCAGCTTATTCGGGGGGCCAGATTACGAGCAGTACTTC.

V gene TRBV5-1 combines with J gene TRBJ2-7; the match to TRBD1 covers 8 bases. Trimming removed 1 base from V and 3 bases from J; junction bases left unmatched: 6. This CDR3 comprises 15 residues. In germline, CDR1 is SGHRS, CDR2 YFSETQ. The CDR3 nucleotides read TGCGCCAGCAGCTTGTCGAACAGGGGGTACTACGAGCAGTACTTC. Protein product: CASSLSNRGYYEQYF. The entire variable domain, with the rest obtained from reference TRBV5-1 and TRBJ2-7, is as follows: KAGVTQTPRYLIKTRGQQVTLSCSPISGHRSVSWYQQTPGQGLQFLFEYFSETQRNKGNFPGRFSGRQFSNSRSEMNVSTLELGDSALYLCASSLSNRGYYEQYFGPGTRLTVT.

V and J are TRBV5-1 and TRBJ1-1, with 11 nucleotides matching TRBD1. The germline gives CDR1 SGHRS, CDR2 YFSETQ. This CDR3 has 14 amino acids. The V and J ends lost 2 bases and 5 bases, in that order; junction bases with no gene match: 2. Here the CDR3 reads CASSFGQGATEAFF. In DNA form, the CDR3 reads TGCGCCAGCAGCTTCGGACAGGGGGCGACTGAAGCTTTCTTT.

As for this clonotype: It may be a read error: a sequence one base away is much more abundant. The chain carries TRBV11-1 and TRBJ2-5; perhaps TRBD2 as D (5 bases). The CDR3 spans 14 residues. Germline loops: CDR1 SGHAT, CDR2 FQDESV (reference sequence). The CDR3 is CSSSLDYLYETQYF. Here the CDR3 DNA reads TGTTCCAGCAGCCTCGACTATTTGTATGAGACCCAGTACTTC.

This clonotype appeared many times. This chain links TRBV6-5 with TRBJ1-1; 8 nucleotides align to TRBD1. Germline CDR1 is MNHEY and CDR2 is SVGAGI. The J segment lost 4 bases and the V segment lost 0 bases, leaving 4 bases of the junction unmatched. The CDR3 is made up of 15 amino acids. This CDR3 is CASSYSGQGGTEAFF. Here the CDR3 DNA reads TGTGCCAGCAGTTACTCTGGACAGGGTGGCACTGAAGCTTTCTTT.

In its sample, this clonotype was seen a few times. Since a much larger clone is just one base distant, this may be a read error. This likely comes from a read error, as the CDR3 has no conserved phenylalanine or tryptophan at its end. The chain employs TRBV20-1 and TRBJ1-2, with D hard to call. There are 12 residues in the CDR3. Trimming pared 1 base from V and 7 bases from J, leaving 10 bases between. Germline V gives CDR1 DFQATT, CDR2 SNEGSKA (reference sequence). CDR3 region: CSARGGFSGYTL. In nucleotides, the CDR3 is TGCAGTGCTAGAGGAGGTTTCAGTGGCTACACCCTC.

The sample holds many counts of this clonotype. A read error is possible here, since a much larger clone lies one base away. This chain links TRBV6-1 with TRBJ2-7; 9 positions agree with TRBD1. The V gene end was trimmed by 4 bases and the J gene end by 2 bases; junction bases not matched to a gene: 6. CDR1 MNHNS and CDR2 SASEGT come from the germline V gene. This CDR3 is built from 15 residues. The CDR3 bases are TGTGCCAGCAGTGCCGGGACAGGGAACCCCTACGAGCAGTACTTC. Its protein is CASSAGTGNPYEQYF.

Ten or more counts support this clonotype. The CDR3 region has the DNA TGCAGCGTTGGATCATCAGCCGGGGAGCTGTTTTTT. It encodes CSVGSSAGELFF. This chain connects TRBV29-1 to TRBJ2-2; D remains ambiguous. CDR3 length: 12 amino acids. The V and J ends lost 4 bases and 6 bases respectively, with 9 bases between them. Germline CDR1 is SQVTM and CDR2 is ANQGSEA.

The chain carries TRBV5-1 and TRBJ2-7; 11 positions match TRBD2. Looked up from germline, CDR1 is SGHRS and CDR2 is YFSETQ. The CDR3 has 16 residues. J lost 6 bases, V lost 0 bases, and 8 bases had no gene match. CDR3 DNA: TGCGCCAGCAGCTTGGCCTTGTCTAGCGGGAGGCCCGAGCAGTACTTC. Translating gives CASSLALSSGRPEQYF. The full variable domain, completed using reference TRBV5-1 and TRBJ2-7, is KAGVTQTPRYLIKTRGQQVTLSCSPISGHRSVSWYQQTPGQGLQFLFEYFSETQRNKGNFPGRFSGRQFSNSRSEMNVSTLELGDSALYLCASSLALSSGRPEQYFGPGTRLTVT.

Many counts were recorded for this clonotype. The V call is TRBV6-5, the J call TRBJ2-5; a weak D match, TRBD1 (6 bases). This CDR3 region has 15 residues. V dropped 2 bases and J dropped 0 bases, with 10 bases sitting between them. Per the germline V gene, CDR1 is MNHEY and CDR2 is SVGAGI. DNA of the CDR3: TGTGCCAGCAGTTACGGGCGACAGGACCAAGAGACCCAGTACTTC. Its translation is CASSYGRQDQETQYF.